These T cell receptor beta chains were read from a single sample in a study of cytomegalovirus exposure and HLA in healthy donors. Sequenced by immunoSEQ multiplex PCR; TCRdb stores in-frame clones only, minus some. Found here are a few hundred thousand clones, roughly four fifths of them singletons; the top ten hold just over 1.4%. Sequencing was performed on PBMCs. The receptors stem from a girl aged 5-17 years in good health and CMV-seronegative. The CDR3 runs from the conserved cysteine through the conserved F or W. The order of the fields is D gene, J gene, clone size, V gene, CDR3 DNA, CDR3 protein. D genes are given only for firm matches. Clone size is given for some rows only: seen once, a few or many times, or a class if the clone is expanded.

d_call: TRBD1
j_call: TRBJ2-7
clone_size: -
v_call: TRBV2
cdr3_nt: TGTGCCAGCCAGACGACAGGGCACTACGAGCAGTACTTC
cdr3_aa: CASQTTGHYEQYF

d_call: TRBD1
j_call: TRBJ1-1
clone_size: -
v_call: TRBV28
cdr3_nt: TGTGCCAGCAGTTTTACAGGGGCAGGGATGAACACTGAAGCTTTCTTT
cdr3_aa: CASSFTGAGMNTEAFF

d_call: -
j_call: TRBJ1-1
clone_size: -
v_call: TRBV28
cdr3_nt: TGTGCCAGCAGTTTCGCCACGCTCGGTACTGAAGCTTTCTTT
cdr3_aa: CASSFATLGTEAFF

d_call: TRBD1
j_call: TRBJ2-5
clone_size: -
v_call: TRBV18
cdr3_nt: TGTGCCAGCTCACCACTGCCGGGACAGCCCATGCAAGAGACCCAGTACTTC
cdr3_aa: CASSPLPGQPMQETQYF

d_call: -
j_call: TRBJ1-6
clone_size: -
v_call: TRBV2
cdr3_nt: TGTGCCAGCAACTGGGCAGTGGATTCACCCCTCCACTTT
cdr3_aa: CASNWAVDSPLHF

d_call: TRBD2
j_call: TRBJ2-2
clone_size: -
v_call: TRBV11-2
cdr3_nt: TGTGCCAGCAGCCCCCGGGGCGAGCGGGAGGCAGACGGGGAGCTGTTTTTT
cdr3_aa: CASSPRGEREADGELFF

d_call: -
j_call: TRBJ1-2
clone_size: -
v_call: TRBV28
cdr3_nt: TGTGCCAGCGGGGGGGGGTTCTATGGCTACACCTTC
cdr3_aa: CASGGGFYGYTF

d_call: TRBD1
j_call: TRBJ1-4
clone_size: -
v_call: TRBV7-9
cdr3_nt: TGTGCCAGCAGCTTATTGACAGGGGGAAAGGAAAAACTGTTTTTT
cdr3_aa: CASSLLTGGKEKLFF

d_call: TRBD1
j_call: TRBJ1-2
clone_size: -
v_call: TRBV6-4
cdr3_nt: TGTGCCAGCAGTGGTTTGGAAGGGGGCAGGGACTATGGCTACACCTTC
cdr3_aa: CASSGLEGGRDYGYTF

d_call: -
j_call: TRBJ1-1
clone_size: -
v_call: TRBV25-1
cdr3_nt: TGTGCCAGCAGCAGACTGACGAACACTGAAGCTTTCTTT
cdr3_aa: CASSRLTNTEAFF

d_call: -
j_call: TRBJ2-3
clone_size: -
v_call: TRBV5-1
cdr3_nt: TGCGCCAGCAGCTTCAACACAGATACGCAGTATTTT
cdr3_aa: CASSFNTDTQYF

d_call: -
j_call: TRBJ2-2
clone_size: few
v_call: TRBV6-6
cdr3_nt: TGTGCCAGCACGAGTTTTCCGGACACCGGGGAGCTGTTTTTT
cdr3_aa: CASTSFPDTGELFF

d_call: -
j_call: TRBJ1-2
clone_size: -
v_call: TRBV7-2
cdr3_nt: TGTGCCAGCAGCTTAGTCCCTGGGCAGCTTTTCAATGGCTACACCTTC
cdr3_aa: CASSLVPGQLFNGYTF

d_call: -
j_call: TRBJ2-7
clone_size: -
v_call: TRBV28
cdr3_nt: TGTGCCAGCAGTTTAACCCTACGGGCCTACGAGCAGTACTTC
cdr3_aa: CASSLTLRAYEQYF

d_call: -
j_call: TRBJ1-2
clone_size: -
v_call: TRBV7-2
cdr3_nt: TGTGCCAGCAGCTCGGCCAACAGGGCTAACTATGGCTACACCTTC
cdr3_aa: CASSSANRANYGYTF

d_call: -
j_call: TRBJ1-4
clone_size: -
v_call: TRBV9
cdr3_nt: TGTGCCAGCAGCGCGGGGGGTCTGGATGAAAAACTGTTTTTT
cdr3_aa: CASSAGGLDEKLFF

d_call: -
j_call: TRBJ2-2
clone_size: -
v_call: TRBV19
cdr3_nt: TGTGCCAGTAGTGTTAGTTGGCGGACCGGGGAGCTGTTTTTT
cdr3_aa: CASSVSWRTGELFF

d_call: TRBD2
j_call: TRBJ2-7
clone_size: -
v_call: TRBV5-6
cdr3_nt: TGTGCCAGCAGCTTGACTAGCGGGGCCTCCTACGAGCAGTACTTC
cdr3_aa: CASSLTSGASYEQYF

d_call: -
j_call: TRBJ1-1
clone_size: -
v_call: TRBV25-1
cdr3_nt: TGTGCCAGCAGGGCCACAGCTAACACTGAAGCTTTCTTT
cdr3_aa: CASRATANTEAFF

d_call: -
j_call: TRBJ1-6
clone_size: -
v_call: TRBV18
cdr3_nt: TGTGCCAGCTCACCATCCAGGGGTCGAAATAATTCACCCCTCCACTTT
cdr3_aa: CASSPSRGRNNSPLHF

d_call: TRBD1
j_call: TRBJ2-3
clone_size: -
v_call: TRBV5-1
cdr3_nt: TGCGCCAGCAGCTTTGCGACAGGGGCTCACACAGATACGCAGTATTTT
cdr3_aa: CASSFATGAHTDTQYF

d_call: TRBD1
j_call: TRBJ1-1
clone_size: -
v_call: TRBV11-2
cdr3_nt: TGTGCCAGCAGCTCCTGGGACAGGGGGAACACTGAAGCTTTCTTT
cdr3_aa: CASSSWDRGNTEAFF

d_call: TRBD1
j_call: TRBJ1-1
clone_size: -
v_call: TRBV4-3
cdr3_nt: TGCGCCAGCAGCCCAGGGACAGGGACAAAAGCTTTCTTT
cdr3_aa: CASSPGTGTKAFF

d_call: TRBD1
j_call: TRBJ2-7
clone_size: -
v_call: TRBV28
cdr3_nt: TGTGCCAGCAGCATCGGGGGGACAGGGTCCTACGAGCAGTACTTC
cdr3_aa: CASSIGGTGSYEQYF

d_call: TRBD1
j_call: TRBJ1-1
clone_size: -
v_call: TRBV19
cdr3_nt: TGTGCCAGTAGTAATGACAGGGGGCGAGGGAACACTGAAGCTTTCTTT
cdr3_aa: CASSNDRGRGNTEAFF

d_call: TRBD1
j_call: TRBJ2-6
clone_size: -
v_call: TRBV29-1
cdr3_nt: TGCAGCGTTGAAGATCGAAGGACAGGGGGCGAGTTTGCCGGGGCCAACGTCCTGACTTTC
cdr3_aa: CSVEDRRTGGEFAGANVLTF

d_call: TRBD2
j_call: TRBJ2-1
clone_size: -
v_call: TRBV9
cdr3_nt: TGTGCCAGCAGCTTATATGCTAGCGGGGGGTACAATGAGCAGTTCTTC
cdr3_aa: CASSLYASGGYNEQFF

d_call: TRBD1
j_call: TRBJ1-5
clone_size: -
v_call: TRBV5-6
cdr3_nt: TGTGCCAGCAGCTTGGGGGACAGGGAGAATCAGCCCCAGCATTTT
cdr3_aa: CASSLGDRENQPQHF

d_call: TRBD1
j_call: TRBJ2-3
clone_size: -
v_call: TRBV29-1
cdr3_nt: TGCAGCGTCTCCATCCTTTCCCGAGGACAGGCGACAGATACGCAGTATTTT
cdr3_aa: CSVSILSRGQATDTQYF

d_call: TRBD2
j_call: TRBJ2-3
clone_size: -
v_call: TRBV4-2
cdr3_nt: TGTGCCAGCAGCCATTATACCGGGACTAGCAGGCGTTCTAGCACAGATACGCAGTATTTT
cdr3_aa: CASSHYTGTSRRSSTDTQYF

d_call: TRBD2
j_call: TRBJ2-1
clone_size: -
v_call: TRBV4-1
cdr3_nt: TGCGCCAGCAGCCAAGAAGGAGCGGGGGCTAACTACAATGAGCAGTTCTTC
cdr3_aa: CASSQEGAGANYNEQFF